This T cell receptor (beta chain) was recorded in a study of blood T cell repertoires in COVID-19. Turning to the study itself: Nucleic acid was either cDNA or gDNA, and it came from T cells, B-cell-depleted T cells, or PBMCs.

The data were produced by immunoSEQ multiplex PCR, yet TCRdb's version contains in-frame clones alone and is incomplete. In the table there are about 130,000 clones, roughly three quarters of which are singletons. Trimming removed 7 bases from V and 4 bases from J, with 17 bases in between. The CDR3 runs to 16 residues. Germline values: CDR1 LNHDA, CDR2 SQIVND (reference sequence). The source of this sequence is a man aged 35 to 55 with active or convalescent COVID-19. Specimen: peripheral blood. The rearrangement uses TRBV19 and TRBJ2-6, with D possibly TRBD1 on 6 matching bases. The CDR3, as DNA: TGTGCCAGTACCGGGACCAGGGGATCCGGGGCCAACGTCCTGACTTTC. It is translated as CASTGTRGSGANVLTF.